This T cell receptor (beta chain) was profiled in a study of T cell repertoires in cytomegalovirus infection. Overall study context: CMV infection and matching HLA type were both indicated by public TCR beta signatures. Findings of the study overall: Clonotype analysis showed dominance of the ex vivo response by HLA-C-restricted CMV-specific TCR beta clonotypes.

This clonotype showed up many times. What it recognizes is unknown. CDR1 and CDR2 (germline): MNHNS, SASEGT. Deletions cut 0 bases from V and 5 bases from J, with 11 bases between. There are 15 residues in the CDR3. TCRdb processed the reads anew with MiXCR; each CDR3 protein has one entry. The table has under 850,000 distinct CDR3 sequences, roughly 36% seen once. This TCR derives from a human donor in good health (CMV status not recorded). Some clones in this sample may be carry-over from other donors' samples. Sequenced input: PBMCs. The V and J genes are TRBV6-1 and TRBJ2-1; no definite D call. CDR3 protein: CASSEAWAANNEQFF. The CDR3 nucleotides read TGTGCCAGCAGTGAAGCGTGGGCAGCGAACAATGAGCAGTTCTTC.